A single sample gave rise to the 21 T cell receptor beta chains below, sequenced in a study of molecular identifiers for immune sequencing clone quantification. TCRdb fed the PCR reads into MiXCR, producing one record per CDR3 protein. The sample lists around 460,000 distinct CDR3 sequences, about a quarter occurring once. Sequencing was carried out using naive CD8+ T cells from blood, with Jurkat cell RNA spiked in. Subset given: FACS-sorted CD8+CD4-CCR7+CD45RA+ naive T cells. Receptors were obtained from a human donor in good health. Some libraries in this study had Jurkat cell RNA spiked in.

The table lists this clonotype with many counts. This chain connects TRBV28 to TRBJ2-1; 10 bases map to TRBD2. CDR3 length: 14 residues. Per germline, CDR1 MDHEN and CDR2 SYDVKM. Germline trimming cut 4 bases from V and 12 bases from J; bases unmatched to any gene: 9. Here the CDR3 reads CASSSLAGAIGQFF. In nucleotides, the CDR3 is TGTGCCAGCAGTTCCCTAGCGGGAGCCATCGGGCAGTTCTTC.

This clonotype was detected a few times. Here the CDR3 reads CASSLGLGGDTQYF. The CDR3 coding sequence is TGTGCCAGCAGTTTAGGACTAGGGGGAGATACGCAGTATTTT. V and J are TRBV6-2 or TRBV6-3 and TRBJ2-3; a possible D gene is TRBD2 (7 bases). V was trimmed by 4 bases and J by 5 bases, leaving 13 bases between them. Germline V gives CDR1 MNHEY, CDR2 SVGEGT. CDR3 length: 14 residues.

This clonotype came up many times. The V and J genes are TRBV11-2 and TRBJ2-5; D could derive from TRBD1 or TRBD2 (5 bases each). Trimming cost V 0 bases and J 9 bases, with 14 bases left between them. The CDR3 runs to 14 residues. Germline V lookup: CDR1 SGHAT, CDR2 FQNNGV. As DNA, the CDR3 is TGTGCCAGCAGCTTAGAAGGGGAACTAGGGGCCCAGTACTTC. This codes for CASSLEGELGAQYF.

This clonotype was seen only a few times. The J gene is TRBJ2-1, the V gene TRBV28; D is unresolved. Germline CDR1 and CDR2: MDHEN and SYDVKM. CDR3 length equals 15 residues. Trimming pared 8 bases from V and 0 bases from J, leaving 14 bases between. CDR3 sequence: CASLPAGSSYNEQFF. CDR3 bases: TGTGCCAGCCTGCCCGCTGGAAGCTCCTACAATGAGCAGTTCTTC.

This clonotype has more than one count but fewer than ten. The genes are TRBV4-1 and TRBJ2-7, with TRBD2 matching 7 bases. The germline V gene encodes CDR1 MGHRA and CDR2 YSYEKL. V was clipped by 3 bases and J by 0 bases; unmatched bases: 5. The CDR3 extends over 15 amino acids. CDR3 loop: CASSHGLGDSYEQYF. CDR3 nucleotides: TGCGCCAGCAGCCATGGACTAGGGGACTCCTACGAGCAGTACTTC.

The J gene is TRBJ2-7, the V gene TRBV20-1, with D perhaps matching TRBD1 (5 bases). The CDR3 totals 15 residues. Germline lookup yields CDR1 DFQATT and CDR2 SNEGSKA (reference sequence). V was clipped by 4 bases and J by 2 bases, with 18 bases between them. The CDR3 DNA sequence: TGCAGTGCTACCGACAGTTCTTCCCCTACCTACGAGCAGTACTTC. Residues: CSATDSSSPTYEQYF.

In this sample, this clonotype turned up a few times. The chain employs TRBV7-9 and TRBJ2-1; D possibly corresponds to TRBD2 (6 bases). This CDR3 is built from 16 residues. CDR1 is SEHNR and CDR2 is FQNEAQ in the germline V gene (reference sequence). Between the trimmed V and J ends, which lost 1 base and 4 bases, there was a span of 14 bases. The CDR3 sequence is CASSLGLGGDYNEQFF. The DNA of the CDR3 is TGTGCCAGCAGCTTAGGCCTGGGCGGGGATTACAATGAGCAGTTCTTC.

This clonotype was seen many times. The chain combines TRBV6-2 or TRBV6-3 with TRBJ2-3, with D possibly matching TRBD2 (6 bases). The CDR3 is 11 residues long. V was cut by 10 bases and J by 6 bases, with 11 bases left in between. Germline assignment: CDR1 MNHEY and CDR2 SVGEGT. The CDR3 DNA reads as TGTGCCACAGCGCTAGCGGATACGCAGTATTTT. The encoded protein is CATALADTQYF.

This clonotype was recorded only once. This chain links TRBV12-3 or TRBV12-4 with TRBJ2-4, with D uncertain. The CDR3 has 15 residues. The V and J ends lost 2 bases and 0 bases respectively, with 8 bases between them. In DNA form, the CDR3 reads TGTGCCAGCAGTTTACCCGAAGTAGCCAAAAACATTCAGTACTTC. Protein: CASSLPEVAKNIQYF.

Of note for this clonotype: A much larger clone differs by one base, so this may be a read error. The chain recombines TRBV5-1 with TRBJ1-2; possible D gene TRBD1, 5 bases. V lost 4 bases to trimming and J lost 2 bases, with 18 bases between them. This CDR3 is 16 amino acids long. Germline assignment: CDR1 SGHRS and CDR2 YFSETQ. The CDR3 DNA sequence: TGCGCCAGCAGCACAAACCGGGGGGTTCGGAACTATGGCTACACCTTC. This gives the protein CASSTNRGVRNYGYTF.

This clonotype was seen repeatedly, ten times or more. The V gene is TRBV4-3, the J gene TRBJ1-2, with no clear D. Trimming cost V 0 bases and J 4 bases, with 15 bases left between them. Per the germline V gene, CDR1 is LGHNA and CDR2 is YSLEER. The CDR3 runs to 16 residues. In DNA, the CDR3 is TGCGCCAGCAGCCAAGATCATGGGGTAAAAGGCTATGGCTACACCTTC. Translating it yields CASSQDHGVKGYGYTF.

The table lists this clonotype with many counts. CDR3 nucleotide sequence: TGTGCCAGCAGCCCCCCTGGACTCGCCGATACGCAGTATTTT. Its translation: CASSPPGLADTQYF. J is TRBJ2-3 and V is TRBV3-1, with D possibly matching TRBD2 (5 bases). This CDR3 is built from 14 residues. Trimming left V 4 bases short and J 6 bases short, with 14 bases between. CDR1 LGHDT and CDR2 YNNKEL come from the germline V gene (reference sequence).

A few counts support this clonotype. This rearrangement joins TRBV12-3 or TRBV12-4 to TRBJ2-3, with 11 nucleotides matching TRBD2. Trimming at V came to 6 bases and at J to 1 base, leaving 6 bases not matched to a gene. The CDR3 sequence is 16 residues long. In nucleotides, the CDR3 is TGTGCCAGCAGCCCTCCGGGACTAGCGGGCACAGATACGCAGTATTTT. As protein: CASSPPGLAGTDTQYF.

A word on this clonotype: Given a much more abundant clone one base away, this may be a read error. V is TRBV7-6 and J is TRBJ2-7; D may be TRBD2 (5 bases). V was cut by 4 bases and J by 3 bases, with 16 bases left in between. CDR1 is SGHVS and CDR2 is FNYEAQ in the germline V gene. This CDR3 region has 15 residues. The CDR3 is CASSSEVTALYEQYF. CDR3 bases: TGTGCCAGCAGCTCGGAGGTAACGGCCCTCTACGAGCAGTACTTC.

This clonotype was counted at least ten times. The chain has TRBV6-4 and TRBJ1-5; D remains ambiguous. The CDR3 loop spans 13 amino acids. CDR1 MRHNA and CDR2 SNTAGT come from the germline V gene. V lost 4 bases and J lost 6, with 10 bases in between. CDR3 residues: CASSGGAGQPQHF. CDR3 coding DNA: TGTGCCAGCAGTGGGGGAGCGGGTCAGCCCCAGCATTTT.

This chain uses TRBV4-3 with TRBJ1-5, with unresolved D. The CDR3 has 15 residues. Germline CDR1 reads LGHNA; CDR2 reads YSLEER. The V end lost 0 bases, the J end lost 4 bases, and 10 bases lay between the germline ends. CDR3 loop: CASSQDRTTNQPQHF. CDR3 nucleotide sequence: TGCGCCAGCAGCCAAGACAGAACCACAAATCAGCCCCAGCATTTT.

The chain combines TRBV20-1 with TRBJ2-3; D is uncertain. Germline CDR1 is DFQATT and CDR2 is SNEGSKA (reference sequence). CDR3 size: 13 residues. Between the trimmed V and J ends, which lost 5 bases and 4 bases, there was a span of 13 bases. This CDR3 reads CSAPRSIPDTQYF. The CDR3 bases are TGCAGTGCTCCCCGCTCTATTCCAGATACGCAGTATTTT.

This clonotype was counted ten times or more. The chain is built from TRBV24-1 and TRBJ2-1; no reliable D call. From germline, CDR1 is KGHDR and CDR2 SFDVKD. The CDR3 spans 14 residues. Deletions cut 8 bases from V and 3 bases from J, with 13 bases between. In DNA form, the CDR3 reads TGTGCCACCATACGAGGTCCTCTCTACAATGAGCAGTTCTTC. It codes for CATIRGPLYNEQFF.

This clonotype has just a few counts. The chain recombines TRBV4-1 with TRBJ2-3; 7 nucleotides match TRBD2. This CDR3 spans 16 amino acids. V shed 3 bases and J 7 bases; nucleotides not matched to a gene: 13. Germline V gives CDR1 MGHRA, CDR2 YSYEKL. The CDR3 sequence: CASSQIPGTNEYTQYF. CDR3 in DNA: TGCGCCAGCAGCCAGATACCCGGGACTAACGAATATACGCAGTATTTT.

A note on this clonotype: Just one base apart from a much larger clone, this may be a read error. J is TRBJ2-2 and V is TRBV7-8, with 9 nucleotides matching TRBD1. From germline, CDR1 is SGHVS and CDR2 FQNEAQ. This CDR3 region has 15 residues. The CDR3 sequence: CASSDGTGFTGGLFF. The CDR3 region has the DNA TGTGCCAGCAGCGACGGGACAGGGTTCACCGGGGGGCTGTTTTTT.

The CDR3 nucleotides read TGTGCCAGCAGTGAAGCTAGCAGGTACAATGAGCAGTTCTTC. It encodes CASSEASRYNEQFF. The chain uses TRBV2 and TRBJ2-1; D unresolved. The CDR3 length is 14 residues. Looked up from germline, CDR1 is SNHLY and CDR2 is FYNNEI. The V end lost 0 bases, the J end lost 4 bases, and 7 bases lay between the germline ends. The full variable domain, completed using reference TRBV2 and TRBJ2-1, is EPEVTQTPSHQVTQMGQEVILRCVPISNHLYFYWYRQILGQKVEFLVSFYNNEISEKSEIFDDQFSVERPDGSNFTLKIRSTKLEDSAMYFCASSEASRYNEQFFGPGTRLTVL.